This record concerns one T cell receptor beta chain sequence. Repertoires were generated with immunoSEQ multiplex PCR, while TCRdb's copy carries only in-frame clones and drops some. Among around 72,000 clones, roughly nine tenths were seen once, and the ten largest hold 0.38%. The sample comes from a study of technical replicates of blood from several donors. The source of this sequence is a human donor in good health. The sample taken for sequencing was T cells isolated from PBMCs.

CDR3 in DNA: TGTGCCACCAGCAGGACAGGGGCCACTGAAGCTTTCTTT. It is translated as CATSRTGATEAFF. V gene TRBV15 combines with J gene TRBJ1-1; 8 bases map to TRBD1. Germline V gene data show CDR1 as LNHNV and CDR2 as YYDKDF (reference sequence). The CDR3 extends over 13 amino acids. V shed 3 bases and J 4 bases; nucleotides not matched to a gene: 1.